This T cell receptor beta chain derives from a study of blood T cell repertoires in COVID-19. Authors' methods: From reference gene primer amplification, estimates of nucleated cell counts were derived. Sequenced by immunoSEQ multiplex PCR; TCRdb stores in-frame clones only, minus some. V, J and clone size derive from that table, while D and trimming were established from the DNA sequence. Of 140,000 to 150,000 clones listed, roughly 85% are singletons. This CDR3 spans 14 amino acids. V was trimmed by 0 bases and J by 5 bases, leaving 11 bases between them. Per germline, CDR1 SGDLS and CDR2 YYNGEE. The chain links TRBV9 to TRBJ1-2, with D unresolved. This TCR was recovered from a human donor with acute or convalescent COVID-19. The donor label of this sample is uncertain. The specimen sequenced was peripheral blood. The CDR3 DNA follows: TGTGCCAGCAGCGTAGAGAGCACGCATTATGGCTACACCTTC. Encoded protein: CASSVESTHYGYTF.